A single sample gave rise to the 6 T cell receptor beta chains below, sequenced in a study of OX40 agonist ivuxolimab in advanced cancers. Library preparation employed the immunoSEQ multiplex PCR assay. Imported from immuneACCESS, the table was reduced by TCRdb to in-frame sequences with V and J called. These copies leave out some clones; in studies compared against another copy, an unresolved V gene accounts for under half, and the cause of the remainder is not known. In all, the sample holds around 80,000 clones, and roughly 87% of those were seen once. Of the sample, 0.15% to 0.2% is held by the ten largest clones. The sample in question was CD4+ or CD8+ T cells sorted from blood, obtained in a trial of the OX40 agonist ivuxolimab. All receptors come from an adult with an advanced solid tumor such as melanoma, head and neck, liver or kidney cancer.

The CDR3 region has the DNA TGTGCCAGCAGCGTAGCGGGGGGGTGGCAAGATACGCAGTATTTT. This gives the protein CASSVAGGWQDTQYF. The rearrangement links TRBV9 to TRBJ2-3; 8 bases match TRBD2. The CDR3 runs 15 residues. The germline V gene has CDR1 SGDLS and CDR2 YYNGEE. The J segment lost 5 bases and the V segment lost 0 bases, leaving 5 bases of the junction unmatched.

CDR3 nucleotide sequence: TGCAGCGTTCGACTAGCGGGCCTGGGTTGGTACTTC. Amino acid sequence: CSVRLAGLGWYF. The chain carries TRBV29-1 and TRBJ2-5, with 10 bases that match TRBD2. Germline loops: CDR1 SQVTM, CDR2 ANQGSEA. V was pared by 5 bases and J by 13 bases, with 10 bases of the junction left unmatched. The CDR3 is made up of 12 amino acids.

The rearrangement uses TRBV19 and TRBJ1-1, with a weak D call TRBD1 (6 bases). V lost 6 bases, J lost 6 bases, and 23 bases lay in between. This CDR3 is 16 amino acids long. Germline CDR1 is LNHDA and CDR2 is SQIVND (reference sequence). CDR3 coding DNA: TGTGCCAGTAGCTCCTTGAGGGGGGCGGGGAGCGCTGAAGCTTTCTTT. It encodes CASSSLRGAGSAEAFF.

This clone appeared a few times. The chain employs TRBV7-9 and TRBJ2-1, with D possibly being TRBD1 (6 bases). CDR1 SEHNR and CDR2 FQNEAQ come from the germline V gene (reference sequence). This CDR3 is built from 14 residues. V gave up 0 bases and J gave up 9 bases, with 12 bases separating them. Here the CDR3 reads CASSLASGVAEQFF. In DNA, the CDR3 is TGTGCCAGCAGCTTAGCTTCAGGGGTCGCTGAGCAGTTCTTC.

This clone was observed a single time. The chain employs TRBV7-7 and TRBJ2-1, with TRBD2 matching 12 bases. Trimming at V came to 5 bases and at J to 7 bases, leaving 6 bases not matched to a gene. The germline gives CDR1 SSHAT, CDR2 FNYEAQ (reference sequence). CDR3 length: 15 amino acids. In DNA, the CDR3 is TGTGCCAGCAGCGAGGGACTAGCGGGTGGTAATGAGCAGTTCTTC. Translating it yields CASSEGLAGGNEQFF.

The chain employs TRBV2 and TRBJ2-5; D gene unclear. Trimming shortened V by 2 bases and J by 4 bases, and 11 bases separated the two germline ends. This CDR3 is built from 14 residues. Germline CDR1 is SNHLY and CDR2 is FYNNEI. The CDR3, as DNA: TGTGCCAGCAGTGAATCACTCCCCGCAGAGACCCAGTACTTC. Translating it yields CASSESLPAETQYF.